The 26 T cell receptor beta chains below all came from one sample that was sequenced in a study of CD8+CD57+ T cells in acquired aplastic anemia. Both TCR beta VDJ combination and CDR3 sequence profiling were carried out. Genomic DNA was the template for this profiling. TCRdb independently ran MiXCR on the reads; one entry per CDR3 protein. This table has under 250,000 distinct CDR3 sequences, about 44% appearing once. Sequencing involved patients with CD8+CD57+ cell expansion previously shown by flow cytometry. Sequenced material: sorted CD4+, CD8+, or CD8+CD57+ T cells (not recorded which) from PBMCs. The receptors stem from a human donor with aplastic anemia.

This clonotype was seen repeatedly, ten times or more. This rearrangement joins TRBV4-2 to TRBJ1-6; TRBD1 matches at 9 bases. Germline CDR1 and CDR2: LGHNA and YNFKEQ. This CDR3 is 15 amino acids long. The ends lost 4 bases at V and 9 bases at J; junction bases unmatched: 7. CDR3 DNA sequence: TGTGCCAGCAGCCTTCGGACAGGGGAGGGTTCACCCCTCCACTTT. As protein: CASSLRTGEGSPLHF.

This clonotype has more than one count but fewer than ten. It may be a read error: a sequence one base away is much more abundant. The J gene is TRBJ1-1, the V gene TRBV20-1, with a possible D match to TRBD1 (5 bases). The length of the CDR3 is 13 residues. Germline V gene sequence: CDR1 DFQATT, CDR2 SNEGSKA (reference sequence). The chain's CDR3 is CSGGGGKGTEALF. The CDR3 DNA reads TGCAGTGGGGGTGGGGGAAAGGGCACTGAAGCTCTCTTT.

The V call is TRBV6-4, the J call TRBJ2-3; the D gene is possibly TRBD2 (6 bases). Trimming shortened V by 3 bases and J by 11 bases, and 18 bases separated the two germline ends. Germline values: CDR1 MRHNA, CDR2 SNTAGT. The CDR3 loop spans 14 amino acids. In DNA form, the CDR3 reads TGTGCCAGCAGTGATGGAGGGGACCACAATGAGCAGTATTTT. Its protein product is CASSDGGDHNEQYF.

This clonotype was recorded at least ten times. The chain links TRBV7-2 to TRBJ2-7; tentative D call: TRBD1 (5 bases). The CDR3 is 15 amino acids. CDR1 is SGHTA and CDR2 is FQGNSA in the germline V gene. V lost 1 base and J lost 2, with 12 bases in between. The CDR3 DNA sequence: TGTGCCAGCAGCTTAGGCAGGGTCGGGCCCTACGAGCAGTACTTC. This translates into CASSLGRVGPYEQYF.

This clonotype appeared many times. CDR3 bases: TGCGCCAGCAGCTCGAACGGGGCGGGGGAGACCCAGTACTTC. Protein sequence: CASSSNGAGETQYF. The V and J genes are TRBV4-1 and TRBJ2-5; tentatively, D is TRBD2 (6 bases). Germline values: CDR1 MGHRA, CDR2 YSYEKL. The CDR3 runs to 14 residues. With 5 bases removed from V and 5 bases from J, the gap between germline ends came to 15 bases.

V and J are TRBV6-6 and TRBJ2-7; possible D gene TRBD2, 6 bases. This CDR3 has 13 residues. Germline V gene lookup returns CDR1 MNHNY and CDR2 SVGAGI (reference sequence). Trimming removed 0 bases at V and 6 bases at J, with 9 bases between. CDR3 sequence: CASSYSGGGEQYF. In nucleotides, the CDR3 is TGTGCCAGCAGTTACTCGGGGGGTGGCGAGCAGTACTTC.

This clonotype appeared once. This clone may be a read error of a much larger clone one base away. CDR3: CASSDSLGADERFF. CDR3 coding DNA: TGTGCCAGCAGTGACTCGCTAGGCGCGGATGAGCGGTTCTTC. The chain couples TRBV6-4 to TRBJ2-1, with D hard to call. The CDR3 covers 14 residues. Germline V gene sequence: CDR1 MRHNA, CDR2 SNTAGT.

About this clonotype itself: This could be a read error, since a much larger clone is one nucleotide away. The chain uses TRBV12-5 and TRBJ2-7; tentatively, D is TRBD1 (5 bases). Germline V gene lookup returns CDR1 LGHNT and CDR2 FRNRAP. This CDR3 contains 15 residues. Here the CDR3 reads CACTNLGPSSYEQYF. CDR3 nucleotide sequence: TGTGCCTGCACCAACTTGGGGCCGAGCTCCTACGAGCAGTACTTC.

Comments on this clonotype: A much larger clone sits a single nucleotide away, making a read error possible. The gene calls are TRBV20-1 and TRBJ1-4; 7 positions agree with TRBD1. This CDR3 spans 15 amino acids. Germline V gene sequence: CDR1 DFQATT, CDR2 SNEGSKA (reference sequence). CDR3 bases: TGCAGTGCCAGAAGACAGGGACAGATTAATGAAAAACTGCTTTTT. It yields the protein CSARRQGQINEKLLF.

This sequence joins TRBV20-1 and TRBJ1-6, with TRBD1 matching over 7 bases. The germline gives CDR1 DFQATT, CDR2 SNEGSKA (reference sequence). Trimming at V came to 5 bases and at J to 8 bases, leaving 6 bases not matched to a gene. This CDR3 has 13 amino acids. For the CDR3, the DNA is TGCAGTGCTCAGGACAGGTTGGATTCACCCCTCCACTTT. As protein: CSAQDRLDSPLHF.

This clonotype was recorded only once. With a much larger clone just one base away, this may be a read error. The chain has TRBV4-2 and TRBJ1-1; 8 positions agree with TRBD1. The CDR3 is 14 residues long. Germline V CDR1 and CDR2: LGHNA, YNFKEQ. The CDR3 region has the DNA TGTGCCATCAGCCAGAAACAGGGGGAAGGTGAAGCTTTCTTT. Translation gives CAISQKQGEGEAFF.

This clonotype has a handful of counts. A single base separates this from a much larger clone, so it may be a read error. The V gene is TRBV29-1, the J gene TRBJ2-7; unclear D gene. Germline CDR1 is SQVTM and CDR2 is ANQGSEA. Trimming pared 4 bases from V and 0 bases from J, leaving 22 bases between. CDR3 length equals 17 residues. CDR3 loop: CSVGIRRSISSSYEQYF. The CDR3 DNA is TGCAGCGTTGGAATTCGCCGGAGCATATCGAGCTCCTACGAGCAGTACTTC.

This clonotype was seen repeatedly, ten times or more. The CDR3 loop reads CASSQDGGAQPQHF. Here the CDR3 DNA reads TGCGCCAGCAGCCAAGATGGGGGGGCTCAGCCCCAGCATTTT. This chain links TRBV4-1 with TRBJ1-5, with a possible D match to TRBD1 (6 bases). V lost 0 bases, J lost 6 bases, and 9 bases lay in between. The length of the CDR3 is 14 residues. The germline V gene encodes CDR1 MGHRA and CDR2 YSYEKL.

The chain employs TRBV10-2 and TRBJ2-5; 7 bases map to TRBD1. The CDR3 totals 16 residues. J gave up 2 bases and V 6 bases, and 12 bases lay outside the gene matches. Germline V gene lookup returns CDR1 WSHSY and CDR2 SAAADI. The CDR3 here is CASSQAPGTVQETQYF. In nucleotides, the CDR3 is TGCGCCAGCAGCCAAGCGCCCGGGACAGTGCAAGAGACCCAGTACTTC.

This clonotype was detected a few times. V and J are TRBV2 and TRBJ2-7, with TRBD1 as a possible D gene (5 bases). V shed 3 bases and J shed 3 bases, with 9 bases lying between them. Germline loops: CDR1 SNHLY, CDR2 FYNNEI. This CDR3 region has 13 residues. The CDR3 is CASSDRQYYEQYF. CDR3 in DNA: TGTGCCAGCAGTGACCGACAGTACTACGAGCAGTACTTC.

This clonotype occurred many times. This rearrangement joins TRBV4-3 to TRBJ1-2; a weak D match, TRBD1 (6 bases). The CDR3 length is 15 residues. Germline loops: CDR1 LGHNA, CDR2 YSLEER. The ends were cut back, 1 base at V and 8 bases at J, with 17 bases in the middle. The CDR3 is CASSQGLAGAGGYTF. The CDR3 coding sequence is TGCGCCAGCAGCCAAGGCTTAGCGGGGGCGGGGGGCTACACCTTC.

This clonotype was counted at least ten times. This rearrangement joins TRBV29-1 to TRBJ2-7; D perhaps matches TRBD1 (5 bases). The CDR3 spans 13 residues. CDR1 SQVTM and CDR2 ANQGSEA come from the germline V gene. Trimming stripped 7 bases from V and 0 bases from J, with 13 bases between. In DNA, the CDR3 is TGCAGCGCCGATACCGACAGCTCCTACGAGCAGTACTTC. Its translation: CSADTDSSYEQYF.

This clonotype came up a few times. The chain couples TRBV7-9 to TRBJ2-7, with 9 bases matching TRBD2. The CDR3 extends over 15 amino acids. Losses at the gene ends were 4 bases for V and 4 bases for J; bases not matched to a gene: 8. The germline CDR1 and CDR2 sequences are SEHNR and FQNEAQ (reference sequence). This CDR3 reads CASSSLAGQVYEQYF. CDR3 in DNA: TGTGCCAGCAGCTCGCTAGCGGGACAAGTTTACGAGCAGTACTTC.

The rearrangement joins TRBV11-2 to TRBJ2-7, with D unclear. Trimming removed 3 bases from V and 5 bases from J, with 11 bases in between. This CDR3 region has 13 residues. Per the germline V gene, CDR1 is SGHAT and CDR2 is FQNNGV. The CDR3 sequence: CASSFGTGDEQYV. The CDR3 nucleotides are TGTGCCAGCAGCTTCGGTACTGGGGACGAGCAGTACGTC.

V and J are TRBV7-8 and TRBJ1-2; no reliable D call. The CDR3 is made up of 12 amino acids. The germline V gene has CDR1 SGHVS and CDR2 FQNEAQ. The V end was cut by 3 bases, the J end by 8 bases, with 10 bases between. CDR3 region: CASSFVKGGYTF. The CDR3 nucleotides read TGTGCCAGCAGCTTTGTGAAGGGAGGCTACACCTTC.

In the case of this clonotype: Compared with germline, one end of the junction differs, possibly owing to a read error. In DNA form, the CDR3 reads TGTGCCAGCAGTTACTCGGGAGGAGGTGGGGGAGAGACCCAGTACTTC. Its translation is CASSYSGGGGGETQYF. The chain uses TRBV10-3 and TRBJ2-7, with 7 bases identical to TRBD2. The last part of the DNA fits TRBJ2-5 better; the J call may be wrong. In germline, CDR1 is ENHRY, CDR2 SYGVKD. The CDR3 contains 16 residues.

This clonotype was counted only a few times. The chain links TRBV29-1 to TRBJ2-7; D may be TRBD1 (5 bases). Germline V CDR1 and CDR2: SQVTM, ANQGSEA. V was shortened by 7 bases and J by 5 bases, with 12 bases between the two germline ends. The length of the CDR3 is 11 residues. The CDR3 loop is CSGNRNDEQYF. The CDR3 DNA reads TGCAGCGGGAACAGGAACGACGAGCAGTACTTC.

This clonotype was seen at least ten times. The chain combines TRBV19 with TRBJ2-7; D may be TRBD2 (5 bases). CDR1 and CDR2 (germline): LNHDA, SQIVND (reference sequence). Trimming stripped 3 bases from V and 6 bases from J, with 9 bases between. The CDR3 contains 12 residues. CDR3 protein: CASSIGSGEQYF. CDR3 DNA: TGTGCCAGTAGTATCGGCAGCGGCGAGCAGTACTTC.

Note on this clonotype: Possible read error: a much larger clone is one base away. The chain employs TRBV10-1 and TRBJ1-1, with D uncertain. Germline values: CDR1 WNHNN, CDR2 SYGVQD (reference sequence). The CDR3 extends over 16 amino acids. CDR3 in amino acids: CASSATADLVSTEAFF. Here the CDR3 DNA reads TGTGCCAGCAGTGCCACAGCGGATCTCGTGAGCACTGAAGCTTTCTTT.

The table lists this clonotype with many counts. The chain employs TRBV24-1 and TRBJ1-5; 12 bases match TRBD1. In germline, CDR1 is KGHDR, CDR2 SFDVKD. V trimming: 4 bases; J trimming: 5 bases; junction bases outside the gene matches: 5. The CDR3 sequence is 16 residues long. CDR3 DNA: TGTGCCACCAGTGACCGGGACAGGGGGCTCGATCAGCCCCAGCATTTT. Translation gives CATSDRDRGLDQPQHF.

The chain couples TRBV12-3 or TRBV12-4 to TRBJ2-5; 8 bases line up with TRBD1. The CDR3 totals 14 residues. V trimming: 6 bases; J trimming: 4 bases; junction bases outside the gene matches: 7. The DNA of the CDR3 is TGTGCCAGCAGGGGAGAGGGGACAGGAGAGACCCAGTACTTC. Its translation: CASRGEGTGETQYF.